Listed below are T cell receptor beta chains from one sample, sequenced in a study of CD8 T cells in Susac syndrome. TCRdb reprocessed the immunoSEQ multiplex PCR reads via MiXCR and lists one record per CDR3 protein. Among 300,000 to 350,000 distinct CDR3 sequences listed, just over 90% were seen once. Source material: CD4+ T cells from PBMCs. These TCRs come from a human donor with multiple sclerosis. CDR3s include the opening cysteine and the closing phenylalanine or tryptophan. The D gene is left open where the match is weak. Size is stated for part of the rows, as once, few or many counts, or as a class when the clone is expanded.

v_call,j_call,d_call,clone_size,cdr3_aa,cdr3_nt
TRBV5-6,TRBJ2-4,.,.,CASSLLEAKNIQYF,TGTGCCAGCAGCTTACTTGAGGCCAAAAACATTCAGTACTTC
TRBV5-1,TRBJ1-4,.,.,CASSSNRDLNEKLFF,TGCGCCAGCAGCTCTAACCGGGACCTCAATGAAAAACTGTTTTTT
TRBV24-1,TRBJ2-5,.,.,CATSDPQVPQETQYF,TGTGCCACCAGTGATCCACAGGTTCCCCAAGAGACCCAGTACTTC
TRBV20-1,TRBJ1-1,.,.,CSARDAQRGDTEAFF,TGCAGTGCTAGAGATGCTCAGCGAGGGGACACTGAAGCTTTCTTT
TRBV6-5,TRBJ2-7,TRBD2,.,CASSYMAGASYEQYF,TGTGCCAGCAGTTACATGGCGGGAGCGTCCTACGAGCAGTACTTC
TRBV7-3,TRBJ2-3,.,.,CASSFGGQATDTQYF,TGTGCCAGCAGCTTTGGGGGCCAAGCCACAGATACGCAGTATTTT
TRBV19,TRBJ2-5,.,.,CASSTRRLHETQYF,TGTGCCAGTAGTACCCGTCGATTACACGAGACCCAGTACTTC
TRBV30,TRBJ1-4,TRBD1,.,CAWSTVPQGAGEKLFF,TGTGCCTGGAGTACCGTTCCTCAGGGGGCAGGGGAAAAACTGTTTTTT
TRBV20-1,TRBJ1-3,.,.,CSARLLGNTIYF,TGCAGTGCGAGACTACTTGGAAACACCATATATTTT
TRBV30,TRBJ1-1,TRBD1,.,CAWNHDRGRTEAFF,TGTGCCTGGAACCACGACAGGGGGCGAACTGAAGCTTTCTTT
TRBV6-2/TRBV6-3,TRBJ2-6,.,few,CASSYSPGGANVLTF,TGTGCCAGCAGTTACTCCCCCGGTGGGGCCAACGTCCTGACTTTC
TRBV20-1,TRBJ1-6,TRBD1,.,CSARARDSASPLHF,TGCAGTGCTAGAGCGAGGGACAGCGCGTCACCCCTCCACTTT
TRBV5-4,TRBJ1-6,.,.,CASSLPYSPLHF,TGTGCCAGCAGCTTGCCGTATTCACCCCTCCACTTT
TRBV4-3,TRBJ1-5,.,.,CASSQDLAGVSNQPQHF,TGCGCCAGCAGCCAAGATCTGGCAGGGGTCAGCAATCAGCCCCAGCATTTT
TRBV12-3/TRBV12-4,TRBJ1-3,.,.,CASSLNGNTIYF,TGTGCCAGCAGTTTGAATGGAAACACCATATATTTT
TRBV7-9,TRBJ2-7,TRBD2,.,CASSPTSGGWEQYF,TGTGCCAGCAGCCCCACTAGCGGGGGGTGGGAGCAGTACTTC
TRBV3-1,TRBJ1-2,TRBD1,.,CASSLQGGYTF,TGTGCCAGCAGCCTACAGGGGGGCTACACCTTC
TRBV12-3/TRBV12-4,TRBJ2-5,TRBD2,.,CASSLSAGAAETQYF,TGTGCCAGCAGTTTATCAGCGGGGGCCGCGGAGACCCAGTACTTC
TRBV7-8,TRBJ1-1,.,.,CASSLVGGAGTEAFF,TGTGCCAGCAGCTTAGTAGGGGGGGCAGGGACTGAAGCTTTCTTT
TRBV27,TRBJ2-5,.,.,CASSTGREQETQYF,TGTGCCAGCAGTACGGGCAGGGAGCAAGAGACCCAGTACTTC
TRBV6-1,TRBJ1-1,.,.,CASSEWARTTTNTEAFF,TGTGCCAGCAGTGAGTGGGCCAGAACCACCACAAACACTGAAGCTTTCTTT
TRBV19,TRBJ1-1,TRBD1,.,CASSGSGGLGEAFF,TGTGCCAGTAGTGGCTCAGGGGGCTTGGGTGAAGCTTTCTTT
TRBV7-7,TRBJ2-1,TRBD2,once,CASSLPGLAGFDNEQFF,TGTGCTAGCAGCCTGCCGGGGCTAGCGGGATTCGACAATGAGCAGTTCTTC
TRBV5-6,TRBJ2-3,.,.,CASSQQGSTTDTQYF,TGTGCCAGCAGCCAACAGGGAAGTACCACAGATACGCAGTATTTT
TRBV4-2,TRBJ1-6,.,.,CASSQDQKGINSPLHF,TGTGCCAGCAGCCAAGATCAGAAGGGGATCAATTCACCCCTCCACTTT
TRBV20-1,TRBJ2-5,.,.,CSASQPRRGQETQYF,TGCAGTGCTAGCCAGCCTCGGCGGGGCCAAGAGACCCAGTACTTC
TRBV5-1,TRBJ2-3,TRBD2,.,CASSSTLAGVADTQYF,TGCGCCAGCAGCTCGACGCTAGCGGGAGTAGCAGATACGCAGTATTTT
TRBV7-9,TRBJ2-5,TRBD1,.,CASSPGQGEGETQYF,TGTGCCAGCAGCCCGGGACAGGGTGAGGGAGAGACCCAGTACTTC
TRBV18,TRBJ2-5,.,.,CASSRKETQYF,TGTGCCAGCTCACGAAAGGAGACCCAGTACTTC
TRBV12-3/TRBV12-4,TRBJ2-5,TRBD2,.,CASSPPRAGVGNQETQYF,TGTGCCAGCAGTCCCCCGCGAGCGGGAGTGGGTAACCAAGAGACCCAGTACTTC
TRBV30,TRBJ1-4,TRBD1,.,CAWSVQQGANEKLFF,TGTGCCTGGAGTGTACAACAGGGGGCGAATGAAAAACTGTTTTTT
TRBV20-1,TRBJ2-7,TRBD1,.,CSANSPGQGVEQYF,TGCAGTGCTAACTCACCGGGACAGGGGGTCGAGCAGTACTTC
TRBV2,TRBJ1-1,.,few,CASSVGLLNTEAFF,TGTGCCAGCAGCGTCGGTCTTTTGAACACTGAAGCTTTCTTT
TRBV6-5,TRBJ2-3,.,.,CASSYVGTLYF,TGTGCCAGCAGTTATGTAGGGACTCTGTATTTT
TRBV27,TRBJ1-1,TRBD1,.,CASSRTDRGGTEAFF,TGTGCCAGCAGCCGGACCGACAGGGGAGGTACTGAAGCTTTCTTT
TRBV7-9,TRBJ2-1,.,.,CAIEVGSGGNTQFF,TGTGCCATCGAGGTCGGCAGCGGAGGGAATACTCAGTTCTTC
TRBV21-1,TRBJ2-5,.,.,CASSPPGREETQYF,TGTGCCAGCAGCCCACCTGGGAGGGAAGAGACCCAGTACTTC
TRBV29-1,TRBJ1-2,.,.,CSVDGQGGSYGYTF,TGCAGCGTTGATGGGCAGGGCGGTAGCTATGGCTACACCTTC
TRBV20-1,TRBJ2-2,.,.,CSATENTGELFF,TGCAGTGCTACAGAGAACACCGGGGAGCTGTTTTTT
TRBV7-9,TRBJ2-3,.,.,CASTRRGSSGGGADTQYF,TGTGCCAGCACACGCAGGGGGTCTTCCGGGGGCGGAGCAGATACGCAGTATTTT
TRBV20-1,TRBJ2-7,.,.,CSARVNSYEQYF,TGCAGTGCTAGAGTAAACTCCTACGAGCAGTACTTC
TRBV6-2/TRBV6-3,TRBJ2-5,TRBD1,once,CASKTGGGETQYF,TGTGCCTCAAAAACAGGGGGCGGAGAGACCCAGTACTTC
TRBV6-5,TRBJ1-2,.,.,CASSYSMGSDGYTF,TGTGCCAGCAGTTACTCGATGGGTTCCGATGGCTACACCTTC
TRBV29-1,TRBJ2-3,.,.,CSVVPPHTDTQYF,TGCAGCGTTGTGCCCCCACACACAGATACGCAGTATTTT
TRBV29-1,TRBJ2-7,TRBD1,.,CSVEQGAGEQYF,TGCAGCGTTGAACAGGGGGCGGGCGAGCAGTACTTC
TRBV5-1,TRBJ1-1,.,.,CASSPVLSGTEAFF,TGCGCCAGCAGCCCCGTATTATCGGGCACTGAAGCTTTCTTT
TRBV12-3/TRBV12-4,TRBJ1-3,.,.,CASSVTGSGNTIYF,TGTGCCAGCAGCGTCACAGGTTCTGGAAACACCATATATTTT
TRBV23-1,TRBJ2-7,.,.,CASSQSLRGRYEQYF,TGCGCCAGCAGTCAATCTCTTCGCGGGCGATACGAGCAGTACTTC
TRBV20-1,TRBJ2-1,TRBD2,.,CSASTSGVIEQFF,TGCAGTGCTAGCACTAGCGGGGTAATTGAGCAGTTCTTC
TRBV5-1,TRBJ2-2,.,few,CASSLDGPNTGELFF,TGCGCCAGCAGCTTGGACGGGCCCAACACCGGGGAGCTGTTTTTT
TRBV29-1,TRBJ1-2,TRBD1,.,CSVEEPPGQRGYTF,TGCAGCGTTGAAGAACCCCCGGGACAGCGTGGCTACACCTTC